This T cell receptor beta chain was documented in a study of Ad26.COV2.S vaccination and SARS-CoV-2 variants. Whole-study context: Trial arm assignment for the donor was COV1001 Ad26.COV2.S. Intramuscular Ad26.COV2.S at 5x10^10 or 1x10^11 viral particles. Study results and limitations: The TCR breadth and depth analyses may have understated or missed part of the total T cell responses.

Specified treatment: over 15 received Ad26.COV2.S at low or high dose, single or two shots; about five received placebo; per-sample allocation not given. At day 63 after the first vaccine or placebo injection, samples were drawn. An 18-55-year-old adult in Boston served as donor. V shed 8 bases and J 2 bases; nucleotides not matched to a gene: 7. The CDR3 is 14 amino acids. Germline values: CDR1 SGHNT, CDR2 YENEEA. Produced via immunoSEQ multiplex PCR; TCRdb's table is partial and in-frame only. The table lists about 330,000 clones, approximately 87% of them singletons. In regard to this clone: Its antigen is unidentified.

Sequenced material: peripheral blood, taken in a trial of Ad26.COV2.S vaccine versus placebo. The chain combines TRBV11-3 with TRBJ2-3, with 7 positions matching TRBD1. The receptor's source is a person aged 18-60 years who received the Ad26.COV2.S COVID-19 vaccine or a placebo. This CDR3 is CASGGQATTDTQYF. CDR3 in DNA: TGTGCCAGCGGCGGACAGGCCACCACAGATACGCAGTATTTT.